Listed below are T cell receptor beta chains from one sample, sequenced in a study of tumor-infiltrating lymphocytes in localized non-small cell lung cancer. Produced via immunoSEQ multiplex PCR; TCRdb's table is partial and in-frame only. This table holds some 10,000 clones, about 62% found once. The sample consisted of lung tumor tissue. These receptors were taken from a human donor with non-small cell lung cancer. The CDR3 runs from the conserved cysteine through the conserved F or W. A D gene is named only where the DNA matches it firmly. Only part of the rows carry a size: once, few, many, or a class if the clone is expanded.

clone size	J gene	CDR3 length	V gene	D gene	CDR3 DNA	CDR3 protein
.	TRBJ1-2	13	TRBV7-2	.	TGTGCCAGCAGCCCCCACAGCGAAACTGGCTACACCTTC	CASSPHSETGYTF
.	TRBJ2-7	17	TRBV2	TRBD1	TGTGCCAGCAGCTTTGAACGGACAGGTAATATTGCCTACGAGCAGTACTTC	CASSFERTGNIAYEQYF
.	TRBJ1-5	15	TRBV28	.	TGTGCCAGCAGTTTCCGACCATGGAGCAATCAGCCCCAGCATTTT	CASSFRPWSNQPQHF
.	TRBJ2-7	11	TRBV30	TRBD1	TGTGCCTGGAGGGACAGGTCCGAGCAGTACTTC	CAWRDRSEQYF
.	TRBJ2-5	17	TRBV7-9	.	TGTGCCAGCAGCTTAGTCATAGACACACGATTAAAAGAGACCCAGTACTTC	CASSLVIDTRLKETQYF
.	TRBJ1-4	17	TRBV5-1	TRBD1	TGCGCCAGCAGCCAACGGGACAGGGGGCCGACCGATGAAAAACTGTTTTTT	CASSQRDRGPTDEKLFF
.	TRBJ2-1	16	TRBV9	TRBD1	TGTGCCAGCAGCGTAGCTGGACAGGCTTCGTACAATGAGCAGTTCTTC	CASSVAGQASYNEQFF
once	TRBJ1-6	14	TRBV27	TRBD1	TGTACCAGTCGGGACAGCCCCTATAATTCACCCCTCCACTTT	CTSRDSPYNSPLHF
few	TRBJ2-5	10	TRBV30	.	TGTGCCTGCATTGACAGGACCCAGTACTTC	CACIDRTQYF
.	TRBJ1-2	14	TRBV6-4	.	TGTGCCAGCAGTGACGACAGTCCTAGTCGTGGCTACACCTTC	CASSDDSPSRGYTF
few	TRBJ2-3	15	TRBV4-3	TRBD2	TGCGCCAGCAGCCCTCTAGCGGGAGGGTTAGATACGCAGTATTTT	CASSPLAGGLDTQYF
.	TRBJ1-2	13	TRBV6-5	.	TGTGCCAGCAGTTCCCACCCTAACTATGGCTACACCTTC	CASSSHPNYGYTF
few	TRBJ1-5	11	TRBV5-8	.	TGTGCCAGCAGCTTAGGTCAGCCCCAGCATTTT	CASSLGQPQHF
.	TRBJ1-1	15	TRBV6-1	TRBD1	TGTGCCAGCAGTGAATGGACAGGGGGCGAGACTGAAGCTTTCTTT	CASSEWTGGETEAFF
.	TRBJ2-2	15	TRBV9	TRBD1	TGTGCCAGCAACCGACAGGGGCGGGACACCGGGGAGCTGTTTTTT	CASNRQGRDTGELFF
few	TRBJ1-4	16	TRBV7-8	.	TGTGCCAGCAGCTTAGCCCCGGACGCCGCCGGGGAAAAACTGTTTTTT	CASSLAPDAAGEKLFF
.	TRBJ1-1	15	TRBV29-1	.	TGCAGCGTTGAACAGTCTGTCAGGGGAAACACTGAAGCTTTCTTT	CSVEQSVRGNTEAFF
few	TRBJ2-7	13	TRBV19	.	TGTGCCAGTAGTATTGCCTTGATCTACGAGCAGTACTTC	CASSIALIYEQYF
once	TRBJ1-1	13	TRBV29-1	.	TGCAGCGTTGTTCTTACTAGCCACACTGAAGCTTTCTTT	CSVVLTSHTEAFF
medium-sized	TRBJ1-5	12	TRBV27	TRBD1	TGTGCCACCAGGACAGGGGGTCAGCCCCAGCATTTT	CATRTGGQPQHF
few	TRBJ1-1	15	TRBV7-2	TRBD1	TGTGCCAGCAGCTACAGACAGGGGGGGAACACTGAAGCTTTCTTT	CASSYRQGGNTEAFF
.	TRBJ2-1	16	TRBV28	TRBD2	TGTGCCAGCAGCTCGGGACTAGCGGGACCCTACAATGAGCAGTTCTTC	CASSSGLAGPYNEQFF
.	TRBJ2-2	13	TRBV30	TRBD1	TGTGCCTGGAGTGGACAGGGTCCCGGGGAGCTGTTTTTT	CAWSGQGPGELFF
few	TRBJ1-1	13	TRBV7-9	TRBD1	TGTGCCAGCAGCAGATTATCACAGGGGGCAGCTTTCTTT	CASSRLSQGAAFF
few	TRBJ2-1	16	TRBV27	.	TGTGCCAGCAGCCCTGCCCGGGGGCCTGGATACAATGAGCAGTTCTTC	CASSPARGPGYNEQFF
few	TRBJ2-3	14	TRBV11-2	TRBD1	TGTGCCAGCAGCTTAGGGGGACAGGGGAATACGCAGTATTTT	CASSLGGQGNTQYF
.	TRBJ1-2	13	TRBV28	.	TGTGCCAGCACCCAACAGGGATACTATGGCTACACCTTC	CASTQQGYYGYTF
.	TRBJ1-2	13	TRBV7-9	.	TGTGCCAGCAGCTTAAACACAGCTGGGGGCTACACCTTC	CASSLNTAGGYTF
.	TRBJ1-2	17	TRBV11-2	TRBD1	TGTGCCAGCAGCTCACTAAAATACATTACAGGGGACTATGGCTACACCTTC	CASSSLKYITGDYGYTF
.	TRBJ1-1	14	TRBV5-1	.	TGCGCCAGCAGCTCGGACAGCGGAGGGGCTGAAGCTTTCTTT	CASSSDSGGAEAFF
few	TRBJ1-1	14	TRBV7-9	TRBD1	TGTGCCAGCAGCTTTTGGACAGGGAACACTGAAGCTTTCTTT	CASSFWTGNTEAFF
.	TRBJ2-2	16	TRBV5-6	TRBD2	TGTGCCAGCACCTCCGGGACTACTGCGAACACCGGGGAGCTGTTTTTT	CASTSGTTANTGELFF
medium-sized	TRBJ2-2	14	TRBV6-4	.	TGTGCCAGCAGCCGGGAACCCGTTACCGGGGAGCTGTTTTTT	CASSREPVTGELFF
.	TRBJ2-7	14	TRBV5-6	TRBD1	TGTGCCAGCAGCTGGACAGGACCTTCCTACGAGCAGTACTTC	CASSWTGPSYEQYF
.	TRBJ1-4	15	TRBV5-1	TRBD1	TGCGCCAGCAGCCTAGACAGGGGGCGCGATGAAAAACTGTTTTTT	CASSLDRGRDEKLFF
.	TRBJ2-5	14	TRBV10-3	.	TGTGCCATCAGTGAGTCAGGGTCTACGGAGATCCAGTACTTC	CAISESGSTEIQYF
few	TRBJ1-2	13	TRBV10-2	.	TGCGCCAGCAGTGAACAGGGTCGATATGGCTACACCTTC	CASSEQGRYGYTF
.	TRBJ2-1	17	TRBV9	.	TGTGCCAGCAGCGTAGATGCCGCAGGGGACTCCTACAATGAGCAGTTCTTC	CASSVDAAGDSYNEQFF
few	TRBJ2-3	17	TRBV29-1	TRBD2	TGCAGCACGGTGTACGGGGGGGGACTAGCTCGCACAGATACGCAGTATTTT	CSTVYGGGLARTDTQYF
few	TRBJ2-3	16	TRBV7-2	TRBD2	TGTGCCAGCAGCTTAGTTAGCGGGGCAGACACAGATACGCAGTATTTT	CASSLVSGADTDTQYF
.	TRBJ1-4	14	TRBV5-1	TRBD1	TGCGCCAGCGGGCTAGGGGGCGCGGATGAAAAACTGTTTTTT	CASGLGGADEKLFF
.	TRBJ1-5	13	TRBV6-6	.	TGTGCCAGCAGTTCCACGACTGATCAGCCCCAGCATTTT	CASSSTTDQPQHF
.	TRBJ2-7	15	TRBV11-2	.	TGTGCCAGCAGCTTGCAACGGGGGAGTACCTACGAGCAGTACTTC	CASSLQRGSTYEQYF
.	TRBJ1-5	15	TRBV5-8	.	TGTGCCAGCAGCTTGTGGGGGCAGGGGAATCAGCCCCAGCATTTT	CASSLWGQGNQPQHF
.	TRBJ1-5	14	TRBV7-2	TRBD1	TGTGCCAGCAGCCCCAGACAGGGTGATCAGCCCCAGCATTTT	CASSPRQGDQPQHF
.	TRBJ1-5	12	TRBV2	.	TGTGCCAGCAAGGGGGGCAACCAGCCCCAGCATTTT	CASKGGNQPQHF
.	TRBJ2-5	12	TRBV2	.	TGTGCCAGCAACAGTTATGGAGAGACCCAGTACTTC	CASNSYGETQYF
few	TRBJ2-7	14	TRBV7-9	.	TGTGCCAGCAGCTTAGAGGTGACGAGTTACGAGCAGTACTTC	CASSLEVTSYEQYF
.	TRBJ1-3	14	TRBV5-6	.	TGTGCCAGCAGCTTGGTAGCTTCTGGAAACACCATATATTTT	CASSLVASGNTIYF
once	TRBJ2-3	16	TRBV7-9	TRBD2	TGTGCCAGCAGCTTAGTTTACCGGGGGGGTACGGATACGCAGTATTTT	CASSLVYRGGTDTQYF